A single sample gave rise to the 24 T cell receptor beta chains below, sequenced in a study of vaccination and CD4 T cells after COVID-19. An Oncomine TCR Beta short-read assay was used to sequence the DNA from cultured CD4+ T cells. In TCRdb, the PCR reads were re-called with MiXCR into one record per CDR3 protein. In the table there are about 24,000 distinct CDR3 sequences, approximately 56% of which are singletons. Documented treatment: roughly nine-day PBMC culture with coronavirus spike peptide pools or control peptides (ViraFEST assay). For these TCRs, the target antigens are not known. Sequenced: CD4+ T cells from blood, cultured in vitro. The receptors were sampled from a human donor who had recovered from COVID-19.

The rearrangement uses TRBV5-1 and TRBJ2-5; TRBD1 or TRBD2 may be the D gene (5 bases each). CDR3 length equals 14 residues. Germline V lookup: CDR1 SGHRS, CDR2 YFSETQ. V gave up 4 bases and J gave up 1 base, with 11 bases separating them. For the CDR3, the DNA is TGCGCCAGCAGCGATCGGGGACGCCAAGAGACCCAGTACTTC. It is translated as CASSDRGRQETQYF.

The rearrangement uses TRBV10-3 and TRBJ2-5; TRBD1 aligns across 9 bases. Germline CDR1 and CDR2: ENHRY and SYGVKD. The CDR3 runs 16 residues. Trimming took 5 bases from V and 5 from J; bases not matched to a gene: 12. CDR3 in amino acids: CAISPGTGSGGETQYF. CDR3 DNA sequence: TGTGCCATCAGTCCCGGGACAGGGTCCGGTGGGGAGACCCAGTACTTC.

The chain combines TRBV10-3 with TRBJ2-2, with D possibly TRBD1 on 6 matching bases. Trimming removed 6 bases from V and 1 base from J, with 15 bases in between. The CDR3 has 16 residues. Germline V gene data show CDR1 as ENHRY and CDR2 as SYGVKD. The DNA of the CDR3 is TGTGCCATCAGCCACTACAGGGATGGGAACACCGGGGAGCTGTTTTTT. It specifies CAISHYRDGNTGELFF.

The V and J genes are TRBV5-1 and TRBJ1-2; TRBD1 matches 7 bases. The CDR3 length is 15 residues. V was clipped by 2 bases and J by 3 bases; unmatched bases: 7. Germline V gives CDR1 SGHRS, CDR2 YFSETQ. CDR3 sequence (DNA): TGCGCCAGCAGCTTTTTGCCAGGGGGGGACTATGGCTACACCTTC. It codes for CASSFLPGGDYGYTF.

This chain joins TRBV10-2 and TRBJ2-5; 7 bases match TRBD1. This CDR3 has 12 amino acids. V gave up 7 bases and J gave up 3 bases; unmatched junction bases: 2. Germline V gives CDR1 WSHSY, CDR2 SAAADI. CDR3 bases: TGCGCCAGCAAGGGGGCCGAAGAGACCCAGTACTTC. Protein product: CASKGAEETQYF.

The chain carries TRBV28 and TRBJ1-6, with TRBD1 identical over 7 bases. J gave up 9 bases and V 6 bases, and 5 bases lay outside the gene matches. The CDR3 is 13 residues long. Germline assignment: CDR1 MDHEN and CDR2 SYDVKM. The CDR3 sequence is CASSRNRGSPLHF. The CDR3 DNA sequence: TGTGCCAGCAGCCGCAACAGGGGTTCACCCCTCCACTTT.

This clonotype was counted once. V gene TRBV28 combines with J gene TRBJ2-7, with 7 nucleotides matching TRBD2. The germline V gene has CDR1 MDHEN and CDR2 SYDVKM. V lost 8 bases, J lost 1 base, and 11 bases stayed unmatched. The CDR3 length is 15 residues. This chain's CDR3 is CASGPVSGPSYEQYF. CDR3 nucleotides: TGTGCCAGCGGACCTGTTAGCGGGCCATCCTACGAGCAGTACTTC.

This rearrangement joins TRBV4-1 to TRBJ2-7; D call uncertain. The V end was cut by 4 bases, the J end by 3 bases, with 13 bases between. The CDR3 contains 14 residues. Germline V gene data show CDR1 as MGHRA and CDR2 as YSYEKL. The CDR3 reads CASSRSSQVYEQYF. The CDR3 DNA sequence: TGCGCCAGCAGCCGCAGCTCTCAGGTCTACGAGCAGTACTTC.

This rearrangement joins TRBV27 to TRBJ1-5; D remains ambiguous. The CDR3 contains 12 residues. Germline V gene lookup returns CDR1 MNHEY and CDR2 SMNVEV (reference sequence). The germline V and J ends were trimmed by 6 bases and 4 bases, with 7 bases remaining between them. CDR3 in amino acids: CASSRSNQPQHF. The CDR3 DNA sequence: TGTGCCAGCAGCCGTAGTAATCAGCCCCAGCATTTT.

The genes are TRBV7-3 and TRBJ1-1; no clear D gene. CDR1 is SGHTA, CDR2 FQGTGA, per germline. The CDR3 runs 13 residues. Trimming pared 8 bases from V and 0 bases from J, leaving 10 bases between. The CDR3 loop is CASSEFMNTEAFF. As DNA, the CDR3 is TGTGCCAGCTCGGAGTTTATGAACACTGAAGCTTTCTTT.

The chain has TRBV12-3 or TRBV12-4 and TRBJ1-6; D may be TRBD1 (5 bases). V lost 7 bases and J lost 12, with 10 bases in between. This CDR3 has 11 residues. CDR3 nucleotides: TGTGCCAGCACCTTGGGGGGACCCCTCCACTTT. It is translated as CASTLGGPLHF.

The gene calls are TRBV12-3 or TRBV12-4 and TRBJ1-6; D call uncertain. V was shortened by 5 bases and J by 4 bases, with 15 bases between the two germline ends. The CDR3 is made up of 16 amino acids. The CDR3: CASSHLGRPYNSPLHF. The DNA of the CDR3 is TGTGCCAGCAGTCACCTAGGGCGCCCTTATAATTCACCCCTCCACTTT.

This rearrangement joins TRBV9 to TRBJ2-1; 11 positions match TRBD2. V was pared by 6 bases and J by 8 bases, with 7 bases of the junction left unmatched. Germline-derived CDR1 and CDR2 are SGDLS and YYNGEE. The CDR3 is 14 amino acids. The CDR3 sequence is CASTPSGRKDEQFF. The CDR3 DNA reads TGTGCCAGCACCCCTAGCGGGAGGAAGGATGAGCAGTTCTTC. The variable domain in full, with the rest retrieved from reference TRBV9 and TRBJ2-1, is DSGVTQTPKHLITATGQRVTLRCSPRSGDLSVYWYQQSLDQGLQFLIQYYNGEERAKGNILERFSAQQFPDLHSELNLSSLELGDSALYFCASTPSGRKDEQFFGPGTRLTVL.

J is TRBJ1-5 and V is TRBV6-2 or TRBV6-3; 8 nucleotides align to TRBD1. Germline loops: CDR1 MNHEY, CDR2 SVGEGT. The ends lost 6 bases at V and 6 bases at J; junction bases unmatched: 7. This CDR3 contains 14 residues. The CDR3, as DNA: TGTGCCAGCAGCCTACAGGGGGATAGTCAGCCCCAGCATTTT. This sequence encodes CASSLQGDSQPQHF.

The CDR3 coding sequence is TGTGCCAGTAGCCCCCCGTGGGGCGTACAAGAGACCCAGTACTTC. Protein: CASSPPWGVQETQYF. The chain is built from TRBV19 and TRBJ2-5, with D perhaps TRBD1 (5 bases). Germline values: CDR1 LNHDA, CDR2 SQIVND (reference sequence). The CDR3 extends over 15 amino acids. Trimming removed 6 bases at V and 2 bases at J, with 16 bases between.

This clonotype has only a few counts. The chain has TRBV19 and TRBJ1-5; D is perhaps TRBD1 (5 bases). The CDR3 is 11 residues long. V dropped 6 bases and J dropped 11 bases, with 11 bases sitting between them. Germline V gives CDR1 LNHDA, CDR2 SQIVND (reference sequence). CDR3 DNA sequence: TGTGCCAGTAGCGCGGGGCAGACCCAGCATTTT. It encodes CASSAGQTQHF.

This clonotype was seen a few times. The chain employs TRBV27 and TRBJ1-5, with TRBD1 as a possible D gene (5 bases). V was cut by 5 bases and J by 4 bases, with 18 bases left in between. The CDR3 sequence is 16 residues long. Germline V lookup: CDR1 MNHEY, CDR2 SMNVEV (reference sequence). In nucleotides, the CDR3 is TGTGCCAGCAGTCCCGGGTCGAGGGGAAGGAATCAGCCCCAGCATTTT. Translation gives CASSPGSRGRNQPQHF.

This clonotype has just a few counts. The CDR3 loop is CSARGFGGTEAFF. Written as DNA, the CDR3 is TGCAGTGCTAGAGGCTTCGGCGGAACTGAAGCTTTCTTT. The chain joins TRBV20-1 to TRBJ1-1; D gene ambiguous. This CDR3 region has 13 residues. Trimming cost V 1 base and J 5 bases, with 11 bases left between them. From germline, CDR1 is DFQATT and CDR2 SNEGSKA (reference sequence).

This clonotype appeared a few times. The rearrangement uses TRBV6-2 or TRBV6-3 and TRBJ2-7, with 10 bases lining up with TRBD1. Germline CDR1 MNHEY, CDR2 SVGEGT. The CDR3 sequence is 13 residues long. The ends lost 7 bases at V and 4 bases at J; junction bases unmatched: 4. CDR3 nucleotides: TGTGCCAGCACGACAGGGGGCTTGTACGAGCAGTACTTC. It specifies CASTTGGLYEQYF.

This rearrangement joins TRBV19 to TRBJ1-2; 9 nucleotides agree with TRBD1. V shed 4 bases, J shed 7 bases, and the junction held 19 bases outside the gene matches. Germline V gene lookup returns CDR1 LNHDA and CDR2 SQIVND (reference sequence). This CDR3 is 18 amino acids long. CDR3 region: CASSTTTVTGQGIRGYTF. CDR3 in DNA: TGTGCCAGTAGTACGACGACGGTAACGGGACAGGGAATTCGTGGCTACACCTTC.

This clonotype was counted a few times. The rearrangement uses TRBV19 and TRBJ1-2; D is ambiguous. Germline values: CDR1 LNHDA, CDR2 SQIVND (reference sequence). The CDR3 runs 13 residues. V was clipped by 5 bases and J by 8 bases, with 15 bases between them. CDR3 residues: CASSVTDFRGYTF. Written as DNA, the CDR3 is TGTGCCAGTAGTGTAACCGATTTCCGAGGCTACACCTTC.

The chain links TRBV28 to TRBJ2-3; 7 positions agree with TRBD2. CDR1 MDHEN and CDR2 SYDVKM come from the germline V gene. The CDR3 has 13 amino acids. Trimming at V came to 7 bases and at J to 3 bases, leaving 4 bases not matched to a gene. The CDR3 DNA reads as TGTGCCAGCAAGGCGGGGGTGACAGATACGCAGTATTTT. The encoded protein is CASKAGVTDTQYF.

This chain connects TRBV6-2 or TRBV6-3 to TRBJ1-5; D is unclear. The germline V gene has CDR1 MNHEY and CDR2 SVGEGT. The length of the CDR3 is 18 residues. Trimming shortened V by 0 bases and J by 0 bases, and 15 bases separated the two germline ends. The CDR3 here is CASSYSFQISYSNQPQHF. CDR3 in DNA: TGTGCCAGCAGTTACTCCTTTCAAATATCCTATAGCAATCAGCCCCAGCATTTT.

The CDR3 here is CASRLAGGRREEQETQYF. The CDR3 nucleotides read TGTGCAAGTCGCTTAGCGGGGGGACGGCGGGAGGAACAAGAGACCCAGTACTTC. The chain employs TRBV12-2 and TRBJ2-5; the D call of TRBD2 is as the table states it, not checked on the DNA. TRBV12-2 is a listed pseudogene. This CDR3 comprises 18 residues.